This TCR beta chain is from a study of T cell responses to AZD1222 COVID-19 vaccine. Concerning this clone: The antigen is not known.

Study-wide points: Mostly white British, mostly female donors; authors suggested clonal diversity may be underestimated.

The CDR3 spans 16 residues. V was clipped by 3 bases and J by 0 bases; unmatched bases: 6. Looked up from germline, CDR1 is DFQATT and CDR2 is SNEGSKA (reference sequence). Assay used: immunoSEQ multiplex PCR; TCRdb lists only in-frame clones, some missing. The table records tens of thousands of clones, roughly 90% of them present only once. The gene calls are TRBV20-1 and TRBJ2-4, with 9 bases lining up with TRBD2. Sequencing used peripheral blood, obtained 28 days after the second AZD1222 dose. The receptor's source is an adult who received the AZD1222 COVID-19 vaccine. CDR3 bases: TGCAGTGCTAGTCGCGGGGGGGCGATAGCCAAAAACATTCAGTACTTC. It yields the protein CSASRGGAIAKNIQYF.